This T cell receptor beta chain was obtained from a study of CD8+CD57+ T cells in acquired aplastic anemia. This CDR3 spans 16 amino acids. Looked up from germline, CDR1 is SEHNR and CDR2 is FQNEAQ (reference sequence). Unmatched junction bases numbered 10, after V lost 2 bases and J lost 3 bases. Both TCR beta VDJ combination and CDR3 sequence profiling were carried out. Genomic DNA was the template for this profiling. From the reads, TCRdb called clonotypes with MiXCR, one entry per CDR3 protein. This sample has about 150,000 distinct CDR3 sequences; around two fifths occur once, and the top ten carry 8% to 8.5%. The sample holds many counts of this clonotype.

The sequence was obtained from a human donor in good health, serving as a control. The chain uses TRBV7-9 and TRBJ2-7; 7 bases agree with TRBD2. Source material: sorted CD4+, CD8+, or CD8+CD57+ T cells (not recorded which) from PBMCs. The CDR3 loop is CASSLPGGIGRYEQYF. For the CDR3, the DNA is TGTGCCAGCAGCTTACCCGGGGGGATTGGGCGCTACGAGCAGTACTTC. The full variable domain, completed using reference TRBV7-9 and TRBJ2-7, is DTGVSQNPRHKITKRGQNVTFRCDPISEHNRLYWYRQTLGQGPEFLTYFQNEAQLEKSRLLSDRFSAERPKGSFSTLEIQRTEQGDSAMYLCASSLPGGIGRYEQYFGPGTRLTVT.